The T cell receptor (beta chain) under discussion was sequenced for a study of shared clonotypes between healthy human individuals. Germline-derived CDR1 and CDR2 are MRHNA and SNTAGT. This CDR3 has 14 residues. Trimming at V came to 6 bases and at J to 1 base, leaving 3 bases not matched to a gene. Tens of thousands of T cell genomes, or approximately 0.2 ug DNA, went into the sorted-subset replicate PCRs. Produced via immunoSEQ multiplex PCR; TCRdb's table is partial and in-frame only. This sample carries about 1 million clones, around 76% of them seen once, and the ten largest clones take about 1.4%.

The clonotype was recovered from a man between 18 and 29 years old in good health. The sample taken for sequencing was memory CD4+ T cells sorted from blood. This sample's subset: CD45RA-negative fraction. The J gene is TRBJ2-3, the V gene TRBV6-4, with 8 bases matching TRBD1. This CDR3 reads CASSATGGTDTQYF. The DNA for the CDR3 is TGTGCCAGCAGCGCGACAGGGGGCACAGATACGCAGTATTTT.